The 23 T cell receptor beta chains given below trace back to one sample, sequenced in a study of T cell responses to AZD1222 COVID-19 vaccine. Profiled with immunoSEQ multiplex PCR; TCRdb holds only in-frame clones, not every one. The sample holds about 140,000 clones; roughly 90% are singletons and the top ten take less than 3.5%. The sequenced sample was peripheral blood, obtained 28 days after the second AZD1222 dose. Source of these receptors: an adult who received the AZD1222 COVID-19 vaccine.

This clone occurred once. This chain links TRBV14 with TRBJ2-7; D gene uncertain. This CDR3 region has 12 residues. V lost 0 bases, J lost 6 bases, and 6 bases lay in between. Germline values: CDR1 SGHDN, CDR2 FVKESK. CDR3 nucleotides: TGTGCCAGCAGCCAAGAGGGGTCCGAGCAGTACTTC. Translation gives CASSQEGSEQYF.

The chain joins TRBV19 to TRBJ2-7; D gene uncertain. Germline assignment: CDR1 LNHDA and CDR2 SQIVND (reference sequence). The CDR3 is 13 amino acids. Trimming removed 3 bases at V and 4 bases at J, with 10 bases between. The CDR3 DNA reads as TGTGCCAGTAGTATTTCAGTGGGGTACGAGCAGTACTTC. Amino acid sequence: CASSISVGYEQYF.

The CDR3 nucleotides are TGCGCCAGCAGCTTCAGGGGGATCGATTCACCCCTCCACTTT. Protein product: CASSFRGIDSPLHF. The chain joins TRBV5-1 to TRBJ1-6; 7 bases align to TRBD1. Germline loops: CDR1 SGHRS, CDR2 YFSETQ. With V trimmed by 2 bases and J by 8 bases, 4 bases remained unmatched. This CDR3 region has 14 residues.

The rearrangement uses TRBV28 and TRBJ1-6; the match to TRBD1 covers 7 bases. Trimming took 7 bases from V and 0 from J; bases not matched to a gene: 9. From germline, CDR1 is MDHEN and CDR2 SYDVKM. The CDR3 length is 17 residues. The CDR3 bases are TGTGCCAGCACCCAAGACAGGGTGAGCTCCTATAATTCACCCCTCCACTTT. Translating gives CASTQDRVSSYNSPLHF.

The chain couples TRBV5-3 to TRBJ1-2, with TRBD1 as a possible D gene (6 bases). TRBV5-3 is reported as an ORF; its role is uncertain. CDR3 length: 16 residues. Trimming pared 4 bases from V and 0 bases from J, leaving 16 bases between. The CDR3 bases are TGTGCCAGAAGCCGGATCCGGGACACAGCTAACTATGGCTACACCTTC. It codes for CARSRIRDTANYGYTF.

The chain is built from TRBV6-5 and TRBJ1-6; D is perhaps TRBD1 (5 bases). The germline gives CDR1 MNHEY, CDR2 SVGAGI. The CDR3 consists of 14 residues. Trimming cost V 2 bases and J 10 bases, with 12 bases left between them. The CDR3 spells CASSYGRGRSPLHF. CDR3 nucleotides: TGTGCCAGCAGTTACGGGCGGGGGAGATCACCCCTCCACTTT.

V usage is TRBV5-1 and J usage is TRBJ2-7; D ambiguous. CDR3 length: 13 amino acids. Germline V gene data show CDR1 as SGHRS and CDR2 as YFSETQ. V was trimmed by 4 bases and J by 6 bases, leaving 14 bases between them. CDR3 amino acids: CASSPAERSEQYF. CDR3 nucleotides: TGCGCCAGCAGCCCTGCGGAGAGGAGCGAGCAGTACTTC.

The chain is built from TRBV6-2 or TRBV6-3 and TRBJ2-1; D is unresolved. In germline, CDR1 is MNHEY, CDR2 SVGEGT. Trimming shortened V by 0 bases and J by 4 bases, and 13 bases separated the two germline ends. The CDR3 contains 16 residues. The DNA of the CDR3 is TGTGCCAGCAGTTACTCGAAACGGTTGATTTACAATGAGCAGTTCTTC. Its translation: CASSYSKRLIYNEQFF.

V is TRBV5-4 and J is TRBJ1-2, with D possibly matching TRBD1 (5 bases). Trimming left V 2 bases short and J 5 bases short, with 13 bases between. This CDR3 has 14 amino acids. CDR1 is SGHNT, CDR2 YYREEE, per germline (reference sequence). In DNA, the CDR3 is TGTGCCAGCAGCTTAATGGAGGGGATATATGGCTACACCTTC. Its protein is CASSLMEGIYGYTF. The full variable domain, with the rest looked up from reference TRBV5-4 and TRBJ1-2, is ETGVTQSPTHLIKTRGQQVTLRCSSQSGHNTVSWYQQALGQGPQFIFQYYREEENGRGNFPPRFSGLQFPNYSSELNVNALELDDSALYLCASSLMEGIYGYTFGSGTRLTVV.

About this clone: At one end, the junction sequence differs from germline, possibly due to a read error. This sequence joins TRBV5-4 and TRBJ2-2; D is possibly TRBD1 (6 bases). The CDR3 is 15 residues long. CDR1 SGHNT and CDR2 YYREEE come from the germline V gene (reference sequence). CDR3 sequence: CASRLDRTQAGELFF. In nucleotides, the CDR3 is TGTGCCAGCAGATTGGACAGAACCCAGGCCGGGGAGCTGTTTTTT.

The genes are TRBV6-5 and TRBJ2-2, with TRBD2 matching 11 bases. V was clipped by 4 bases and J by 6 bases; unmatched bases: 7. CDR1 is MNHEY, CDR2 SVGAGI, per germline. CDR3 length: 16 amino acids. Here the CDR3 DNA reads TGTGCCAGCAGTTCACTAGCGGGAGAAGTGTCCGGGGAGCTGTTTTTT. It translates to CASSSLAGEVSGELFF.

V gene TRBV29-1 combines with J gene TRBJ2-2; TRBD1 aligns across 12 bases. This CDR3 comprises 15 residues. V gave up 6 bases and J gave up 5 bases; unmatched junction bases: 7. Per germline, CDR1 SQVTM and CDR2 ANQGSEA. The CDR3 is CSVLGTGGDTGELFF. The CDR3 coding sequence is TGCAGCGTCCTAGGGACAGGGGGCGATACCGGGGAGCTGTTTTTT.

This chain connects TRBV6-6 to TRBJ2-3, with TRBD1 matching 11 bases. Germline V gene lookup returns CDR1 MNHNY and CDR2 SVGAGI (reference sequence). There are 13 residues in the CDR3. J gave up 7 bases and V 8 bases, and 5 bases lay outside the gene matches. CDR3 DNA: TGTGCCAGCCGGACAGGGGGCGAAAATACGCAGTATTTT. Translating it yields CASRTGGENTQYF.

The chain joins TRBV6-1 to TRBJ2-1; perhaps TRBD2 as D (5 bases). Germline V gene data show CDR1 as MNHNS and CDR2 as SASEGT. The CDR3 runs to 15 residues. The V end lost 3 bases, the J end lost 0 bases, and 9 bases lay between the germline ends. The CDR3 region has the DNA TGTGCCAGCAGTGAGTCGGGGAGCTCCTACAATGAGCAGTTCTTC. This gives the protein CASSESGSSYNEQFF.

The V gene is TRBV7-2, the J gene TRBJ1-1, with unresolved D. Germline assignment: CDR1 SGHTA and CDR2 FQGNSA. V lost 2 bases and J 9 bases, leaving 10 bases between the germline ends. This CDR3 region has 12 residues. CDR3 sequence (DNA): TGTGCCAGCAGCTTACCGAAGGGCAAAGCTTTCTTT. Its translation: CASSLPKGKAFF.

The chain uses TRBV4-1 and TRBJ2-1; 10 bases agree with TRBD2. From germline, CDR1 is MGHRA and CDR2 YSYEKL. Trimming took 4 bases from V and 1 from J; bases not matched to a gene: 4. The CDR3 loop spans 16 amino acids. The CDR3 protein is CASSRTSGNSYNEQFF. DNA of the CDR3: TGCGCCAGCAGCCGGACTAGCGGTAATTCCTACAATGAGCAGTTCTTC.

CDR3 sequence (DNA): TGTGCCAGCAGCTTGGGACAGGGGCCCTACGAGCAGTACTTC. Protein sequence: CASSLGQGPYEQYF. This chain joins TRBV9 and TRBJ2-7, with 10 bases lining up with TRBD1. The CDR3 runs to 14 residues. The ends lost 4 bases at V and 2 bases at J; junction bases unmatched: 3. Germline CDR1 and CDR2: SGDLS and YYNGEE.

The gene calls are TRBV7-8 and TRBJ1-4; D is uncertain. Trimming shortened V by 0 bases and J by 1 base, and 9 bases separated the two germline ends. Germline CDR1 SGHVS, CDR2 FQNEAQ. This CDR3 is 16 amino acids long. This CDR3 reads CASSLARGVTNEKLFF. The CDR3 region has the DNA TGTGCCAGCAGCTTAGCGCGTGGGGTAACTAATGAAAAACTGTTTTTT. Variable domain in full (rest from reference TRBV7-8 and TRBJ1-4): GAGVSQSPRYKVAKRGQDVALRCDPISGHVSLFWYQQALGQGPEFLTYFQNEAQLDKSGLPSDRFFAERPEGSVSTLKIQRTQQEDSAVYLCASSLARGVTNEKLFFGSGTQLSVL.

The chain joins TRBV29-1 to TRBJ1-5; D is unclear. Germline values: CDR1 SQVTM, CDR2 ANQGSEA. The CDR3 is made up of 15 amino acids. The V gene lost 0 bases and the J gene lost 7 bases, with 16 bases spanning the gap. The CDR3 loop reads CSVEDDKEGGQPQHF. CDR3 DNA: TGCAGCGTTGAAGATGATAAAGAGGGCGGGCAGCCCCAGCATTTT.

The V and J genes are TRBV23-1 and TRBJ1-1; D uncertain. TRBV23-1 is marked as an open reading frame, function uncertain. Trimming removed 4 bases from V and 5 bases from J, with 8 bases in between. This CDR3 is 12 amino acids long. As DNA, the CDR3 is TGCGCCAGCAGTCCACCTTTAACTGAAGCTTTCTTT. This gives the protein CASSPPLTEAFF.

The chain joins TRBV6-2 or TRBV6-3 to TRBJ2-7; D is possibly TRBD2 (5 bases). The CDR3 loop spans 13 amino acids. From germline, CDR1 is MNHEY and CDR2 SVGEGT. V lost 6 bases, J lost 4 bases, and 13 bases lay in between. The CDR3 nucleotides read TGTGCCAGCAGCCTGCTAGAGCGGTACGAGCAGTACTTC. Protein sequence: CASSLLERYEQYF.

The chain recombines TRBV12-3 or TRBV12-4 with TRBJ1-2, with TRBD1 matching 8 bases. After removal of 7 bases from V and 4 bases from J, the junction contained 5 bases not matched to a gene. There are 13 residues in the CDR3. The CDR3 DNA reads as TGTGCCAGCATGGGGACAGGCGTCTATGGCTACACCTTC. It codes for CASMGTGVYGYTF.

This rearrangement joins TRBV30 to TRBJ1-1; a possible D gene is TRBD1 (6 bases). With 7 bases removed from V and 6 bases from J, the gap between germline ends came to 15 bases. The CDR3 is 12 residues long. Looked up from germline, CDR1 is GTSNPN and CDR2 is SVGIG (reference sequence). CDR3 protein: CAYETGPAEAFF. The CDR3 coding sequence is TGTGCCTACGAAACAGGGCCCGCTGAAGCTTTCTTT.